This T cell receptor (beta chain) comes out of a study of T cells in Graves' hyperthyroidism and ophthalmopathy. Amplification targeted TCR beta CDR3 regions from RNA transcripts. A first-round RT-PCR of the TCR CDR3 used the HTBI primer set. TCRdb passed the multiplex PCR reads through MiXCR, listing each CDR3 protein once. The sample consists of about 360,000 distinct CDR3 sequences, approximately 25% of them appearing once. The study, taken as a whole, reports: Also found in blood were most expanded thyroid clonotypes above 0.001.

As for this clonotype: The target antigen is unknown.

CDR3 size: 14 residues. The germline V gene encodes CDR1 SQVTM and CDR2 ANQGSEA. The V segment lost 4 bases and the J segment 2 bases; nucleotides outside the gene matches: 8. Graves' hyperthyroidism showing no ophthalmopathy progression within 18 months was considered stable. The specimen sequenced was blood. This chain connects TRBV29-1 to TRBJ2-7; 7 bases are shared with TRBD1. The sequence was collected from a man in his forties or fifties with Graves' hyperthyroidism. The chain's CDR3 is CSVVGDRAPYEQYF. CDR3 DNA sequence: TGCAGCGTTGTGGGTGACAGGGCCCCCTACGAGCAGTACTTC.